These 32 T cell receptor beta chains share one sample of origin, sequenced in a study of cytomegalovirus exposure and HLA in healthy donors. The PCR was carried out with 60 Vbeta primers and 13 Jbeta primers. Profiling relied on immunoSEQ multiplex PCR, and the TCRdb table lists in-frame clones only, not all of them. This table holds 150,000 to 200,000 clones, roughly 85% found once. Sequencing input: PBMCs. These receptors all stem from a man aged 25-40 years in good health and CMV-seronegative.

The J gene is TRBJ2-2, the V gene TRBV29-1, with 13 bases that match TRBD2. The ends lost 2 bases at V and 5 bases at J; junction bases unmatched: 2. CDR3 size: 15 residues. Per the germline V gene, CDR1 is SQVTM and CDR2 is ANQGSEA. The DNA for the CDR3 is TGCAGCGTTGAAAGACTAGCGGGAGGAACCGGGGAGCTGTTTTTT. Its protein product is CSVERLAGGTGELFF.

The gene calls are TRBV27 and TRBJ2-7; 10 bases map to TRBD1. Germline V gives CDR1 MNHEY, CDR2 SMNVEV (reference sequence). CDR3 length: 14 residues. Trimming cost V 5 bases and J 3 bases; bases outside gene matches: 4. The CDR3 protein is CASSPRTGGYEQYF. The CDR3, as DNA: TGTGCCAGCAGTCCCCGGACAGGGGGCTACGAGCAGTACTTC.

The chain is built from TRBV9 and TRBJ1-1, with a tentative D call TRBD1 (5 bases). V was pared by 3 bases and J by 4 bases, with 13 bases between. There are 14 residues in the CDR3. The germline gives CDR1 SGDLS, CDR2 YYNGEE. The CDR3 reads CASSAGVGGTEAFF. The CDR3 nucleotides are TGTGCCAGCAGCGCTGGGGTGGGGGGCACTGAAGCTTTCTTT.

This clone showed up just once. The CDR3 loop is CASSQTAGQQSQPQHF. For the CDR3, the DNA is TGTGCCAGCAGCCAAACAGCAGGGCAACAAAGTCAGCCCCAGCATTTT. This chain connects TRBV4-2 to TRBJ1-5, with D possibly being TRBD1 (5 bases). Germline values: CDR1 LGHNA, CDR2 YNFKEQ. This CDR3 has 16 amino acids. The ends were cut back, 2 bases at V and 6 bases at J, with 17 bases in the middle.

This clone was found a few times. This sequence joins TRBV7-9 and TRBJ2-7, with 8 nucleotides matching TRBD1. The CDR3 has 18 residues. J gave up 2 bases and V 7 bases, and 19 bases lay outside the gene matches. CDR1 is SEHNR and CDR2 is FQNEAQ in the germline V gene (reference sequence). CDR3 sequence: CASTRTGSFRESPYEQYF. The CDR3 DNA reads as TGTGCCAGCACCCGGACAGGGTCGTTCCGGGAGTCCCCCTACGAGCAGTACTTC.

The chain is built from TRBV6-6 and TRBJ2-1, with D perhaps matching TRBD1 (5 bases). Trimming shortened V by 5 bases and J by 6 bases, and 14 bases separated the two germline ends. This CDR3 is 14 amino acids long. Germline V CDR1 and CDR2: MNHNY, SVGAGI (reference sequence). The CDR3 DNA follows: TGTGCCAGCAGTGCCAGGGAATTCAGCAATGAGCAGTTCTTC. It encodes CASSAREFSNEQFF.

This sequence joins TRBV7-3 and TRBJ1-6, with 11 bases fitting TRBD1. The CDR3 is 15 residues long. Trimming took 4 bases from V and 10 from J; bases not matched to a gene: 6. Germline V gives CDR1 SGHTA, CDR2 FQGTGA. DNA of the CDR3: TGTGCCAGCAGCTCTGGACAGGGGGCACAGTCACCCCTCCACTTT. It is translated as CASSSGQGAQSPLHF.

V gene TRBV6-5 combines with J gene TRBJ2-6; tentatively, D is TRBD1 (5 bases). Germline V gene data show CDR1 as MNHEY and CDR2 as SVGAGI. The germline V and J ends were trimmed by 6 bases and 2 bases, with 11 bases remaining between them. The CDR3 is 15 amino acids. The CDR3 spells CASSFDSAGANVLTF. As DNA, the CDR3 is TGTGCCAGCAGCTTCGACAGTGCTGGGGCCAACGTCCTGACTTTC.

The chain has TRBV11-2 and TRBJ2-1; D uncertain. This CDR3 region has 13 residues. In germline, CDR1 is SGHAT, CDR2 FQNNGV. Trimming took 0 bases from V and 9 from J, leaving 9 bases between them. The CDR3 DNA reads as TGTGCCAGCAGCTTAGAACTCACTGGTGAGCAGTTCTTC. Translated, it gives CASSLELTGEQFF. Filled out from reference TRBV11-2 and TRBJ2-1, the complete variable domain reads EAGVAQSPRYKIIEKRQSVAFWCNPISGHATLYWYQQILGQGPKLLIQFQNNGVVDDSQLPKDRFSAERLKGVDSTLKIQPAKLEDSAVYLCASSLELTGEQFFGPGTRLTVL.

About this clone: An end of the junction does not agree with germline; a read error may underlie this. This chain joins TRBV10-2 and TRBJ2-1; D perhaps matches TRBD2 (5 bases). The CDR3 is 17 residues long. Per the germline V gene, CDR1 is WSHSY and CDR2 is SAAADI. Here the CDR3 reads CASGEPPLGLPRDEQFF. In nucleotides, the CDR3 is TGCGCCAGCGGTGAGCCCCCACTAGGACTCCCTAGGGATGAGCAGTTCTTC.

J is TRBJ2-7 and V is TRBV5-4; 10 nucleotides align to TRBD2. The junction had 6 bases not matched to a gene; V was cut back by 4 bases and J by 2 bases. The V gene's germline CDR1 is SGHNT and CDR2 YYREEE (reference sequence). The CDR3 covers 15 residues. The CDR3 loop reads CASSPQREGPYEQYF. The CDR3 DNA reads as TGTGCCAGCAGCCCCCAGCGGGAGGGCCCCTACGAGCAGTACTTC.

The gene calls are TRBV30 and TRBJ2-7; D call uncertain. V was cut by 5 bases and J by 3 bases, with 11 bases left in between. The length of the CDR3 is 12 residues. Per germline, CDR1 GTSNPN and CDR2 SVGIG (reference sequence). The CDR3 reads CAWGPQNYEQYF. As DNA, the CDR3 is TGTGCCTGGGGCCCCCAGAACTACGAGCAGTACTTC. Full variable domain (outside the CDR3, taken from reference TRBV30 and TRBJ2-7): SQTIHQWPATLVQPVGSPLSLECTVEGTSNPNLYWYRQAAGRGLQLLFYSVGIGQISSEVPQNLSASRPQDRQFILSSKKLLLSDSGFYLCAWGPQNYEQYFGPGTRLTVT.

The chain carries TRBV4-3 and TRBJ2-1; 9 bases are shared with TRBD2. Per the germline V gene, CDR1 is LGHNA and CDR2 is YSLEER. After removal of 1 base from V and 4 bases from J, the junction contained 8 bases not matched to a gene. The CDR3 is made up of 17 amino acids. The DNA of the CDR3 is TGCGCCAGCAGCCAAGCGAAGTTACTAGCGGGTTACAATGAGCAGTTCTTC. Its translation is CASSQAKLLAGYNEQFF.

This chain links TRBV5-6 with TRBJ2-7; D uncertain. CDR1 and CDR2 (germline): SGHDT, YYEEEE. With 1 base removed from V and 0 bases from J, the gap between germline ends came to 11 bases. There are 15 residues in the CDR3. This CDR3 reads CASSLIQASSYEQYF. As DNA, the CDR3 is TGTGCCAGCAGCTTGATTCAGGCCAGCTCCTACGAGCAGTACTTC.

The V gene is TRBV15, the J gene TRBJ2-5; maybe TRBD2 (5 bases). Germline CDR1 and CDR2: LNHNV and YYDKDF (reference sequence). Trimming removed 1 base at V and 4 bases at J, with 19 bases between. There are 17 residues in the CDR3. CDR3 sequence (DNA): TGTGCCACCAGCAGAGCGGAGGTTGAGGGCTGGACAGAGACCCAGTACTTC. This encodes CATSRAEVEGWTETQYF.

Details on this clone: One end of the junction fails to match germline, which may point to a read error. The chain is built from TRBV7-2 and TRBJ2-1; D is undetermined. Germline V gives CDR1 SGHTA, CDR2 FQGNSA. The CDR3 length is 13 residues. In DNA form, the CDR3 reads TGTGCCAGCAGATTAGAGGAGTACAATGAGCAGTTCTTC. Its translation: CASRLEEYNEQFF.

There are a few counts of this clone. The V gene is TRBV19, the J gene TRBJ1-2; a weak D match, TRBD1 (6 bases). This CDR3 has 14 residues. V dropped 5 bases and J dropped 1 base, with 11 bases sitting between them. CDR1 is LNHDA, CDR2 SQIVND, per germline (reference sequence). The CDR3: CASSGVQGNYGYTF. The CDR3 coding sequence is TGTGCCAGTAGTGGGGTACAGGGTAACTATGGCTACACCTTC.

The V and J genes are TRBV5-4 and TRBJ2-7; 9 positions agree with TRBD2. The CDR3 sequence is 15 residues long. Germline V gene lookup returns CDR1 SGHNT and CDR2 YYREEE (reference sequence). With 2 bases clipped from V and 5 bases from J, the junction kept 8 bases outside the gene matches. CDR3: CASSLAGGSPDEQYF. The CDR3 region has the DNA TGTGCCAGCAGCTTAGCGGGAGGATCGCCCGACGAGCAGTACTTC.

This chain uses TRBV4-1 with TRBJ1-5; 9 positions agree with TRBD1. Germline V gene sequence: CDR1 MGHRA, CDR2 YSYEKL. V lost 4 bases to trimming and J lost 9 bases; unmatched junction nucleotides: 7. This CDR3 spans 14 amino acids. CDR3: CASSRGTGGGPQHF. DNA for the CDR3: TGCGCCAGCAGCCGAGGAACAGGGGGCGGGCCCCAGCATTTT.

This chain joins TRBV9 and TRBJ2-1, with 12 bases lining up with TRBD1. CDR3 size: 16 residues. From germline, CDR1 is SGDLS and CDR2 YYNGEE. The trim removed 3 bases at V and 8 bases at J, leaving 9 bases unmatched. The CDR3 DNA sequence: TGTGCCAGCAGCGCCGGTAGGGGACAGGGGGCCGATGAGCAGTTCTTC. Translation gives CASSAGRGQGADEQFF. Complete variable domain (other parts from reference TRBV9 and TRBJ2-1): DSGVTQTPKHLITATGQRVTLRCSPRSGDLSVYWYQQSLDQGLQFLIQYYNGEERAKGNILERFSAQQFPDLHSELNLSSLELGDSALYFCASSAGRGQGADEQFFGPGTRLTVL.

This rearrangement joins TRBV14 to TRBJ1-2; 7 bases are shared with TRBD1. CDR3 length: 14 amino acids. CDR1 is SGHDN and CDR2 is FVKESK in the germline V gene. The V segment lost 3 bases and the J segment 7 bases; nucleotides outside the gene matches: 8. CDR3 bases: TGTGCCAGCAGCCACAGGACAGGAGGTTCTGGCTACACCTTC. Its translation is CASSHRTGGSGYTF.

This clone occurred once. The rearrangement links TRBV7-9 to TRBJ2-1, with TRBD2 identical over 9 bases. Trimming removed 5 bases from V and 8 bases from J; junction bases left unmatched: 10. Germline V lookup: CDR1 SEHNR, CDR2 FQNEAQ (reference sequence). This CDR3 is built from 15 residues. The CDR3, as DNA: TGTGCCAGCAGCCCACGGGCGGGAGGGCCGGATGAGCAGTTCTTC. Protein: CASSPRAGGPDEQFF.

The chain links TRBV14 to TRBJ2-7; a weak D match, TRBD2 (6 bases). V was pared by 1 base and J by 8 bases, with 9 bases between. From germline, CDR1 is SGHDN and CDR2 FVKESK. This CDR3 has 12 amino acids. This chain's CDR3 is CASSQAGSQQYF. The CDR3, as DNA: TGTGCCAGCAGCCAAGCCGGGAGCCAGCAGTACTTC.

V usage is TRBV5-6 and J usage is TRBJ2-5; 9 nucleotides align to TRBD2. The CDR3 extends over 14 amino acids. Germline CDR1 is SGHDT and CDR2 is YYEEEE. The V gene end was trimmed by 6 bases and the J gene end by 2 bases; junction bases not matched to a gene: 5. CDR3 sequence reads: CASNSGLAQETQYF. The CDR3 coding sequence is TGTGCCAGCAACTCGGGACTAGCTCAAGAGACCCAGTACTTC.

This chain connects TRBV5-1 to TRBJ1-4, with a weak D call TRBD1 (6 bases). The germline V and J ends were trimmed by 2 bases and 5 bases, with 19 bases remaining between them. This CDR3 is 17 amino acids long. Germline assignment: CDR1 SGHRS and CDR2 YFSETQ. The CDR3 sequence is CASSFLTLQGPNEKLFF. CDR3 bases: TGCGCCAGCAGCTTCCTTACTCTACAGGGCCCCAATGAAAAACTGTTTTTT.

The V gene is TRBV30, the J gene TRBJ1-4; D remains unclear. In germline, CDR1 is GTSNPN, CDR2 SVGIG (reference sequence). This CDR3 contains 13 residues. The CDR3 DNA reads TGTGCTATACACGGAGGGCCGGCTGAAAAACTGTTTTTT. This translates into CAIHGGPAEKLFF.

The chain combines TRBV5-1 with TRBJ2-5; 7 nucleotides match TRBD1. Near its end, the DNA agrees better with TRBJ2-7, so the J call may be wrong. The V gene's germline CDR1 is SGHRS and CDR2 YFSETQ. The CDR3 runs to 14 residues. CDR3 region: CASSTGQASYEQYF. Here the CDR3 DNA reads TGCGCCAGCAGCACCGGACAGGCATCCTACGAGCAGTACTTC.

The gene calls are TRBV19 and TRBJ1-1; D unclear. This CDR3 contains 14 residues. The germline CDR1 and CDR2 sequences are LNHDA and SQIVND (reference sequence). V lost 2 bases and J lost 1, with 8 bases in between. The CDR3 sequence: CASSIQTRNTEAFF. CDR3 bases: TGTGCCAGTAGTATACAGACTAGGAACACTGAAGCTTTCTTT.

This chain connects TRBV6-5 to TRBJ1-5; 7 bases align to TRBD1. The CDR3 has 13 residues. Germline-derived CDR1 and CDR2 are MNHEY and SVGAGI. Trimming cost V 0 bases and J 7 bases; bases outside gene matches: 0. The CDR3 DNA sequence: TGTGCCAGCAGTTACTCGGGACAGCAGCCCCAGCATTTT. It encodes CASSYSGQQPQHF.

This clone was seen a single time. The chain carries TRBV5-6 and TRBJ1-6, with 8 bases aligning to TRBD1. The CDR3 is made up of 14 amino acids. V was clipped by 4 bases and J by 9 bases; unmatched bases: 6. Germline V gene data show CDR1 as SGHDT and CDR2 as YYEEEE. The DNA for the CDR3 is TGTGCCAGCAGCATAGGACAGGGTGGTTCACCCCTCCACTTT. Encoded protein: CASSIGQGGSPLHF.

DNA for the CDR3: TGTGCCAGCAGCTCCAACAACTACAATGAGCAGTTCTTC. The encoded protein is CASSSNNYNEQFF. The J gene is TRBJ2-1, the V gene TRBV7-3; no firm D call. The V end lost 4 bases, the J end lost 3 bases, and 7 bases lay between the germline ends. This CDR3 is 13 amino acids long. Germline-derived CDR1 and CDR2 are SGHTA and FQGTGA. The full variable domain, rest sourced from reference TRBV7-3 and TRBJ2-1, is GAGVSQTPSNKVTEKGKYVELRCDPISGHTALYWYRQSLGQGPEFLIYFQGTGAADDSGLPNDRFFAVRPEGSVSTLKIQRTERGDSAVYLCASSSNNYNEQFFGPGTRLTVL.

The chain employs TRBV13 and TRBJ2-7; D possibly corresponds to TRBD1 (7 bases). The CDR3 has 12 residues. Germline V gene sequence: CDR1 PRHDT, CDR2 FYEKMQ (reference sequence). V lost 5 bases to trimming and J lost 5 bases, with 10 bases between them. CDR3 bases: TGTGCCAGCAGCGGAGGGGGCAACGAGCAGTACTTC. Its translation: CASSGGGNEQYF.